The rows below give T cell receptor beta chains drawn from one sample of a study of blood T cell repertoires in COVID-19. Sequenced by immunoSEQ multiplex PCR; TCRdb stores in-frame clones only, minus some. The table records some 200,000 clones, roughly nine tenths of them present only once. What was sequenced was PBMCs or T cells enriched from blood (not recorded which). The receptor source for this set is a woman between 18 and 30 years old who had recovered from COVID-19. Both conserved end residues are part of each CDR3. A D gene is named only where the DNA matches it firmly. Rows may omit the clone size; those that give it use once, few, many or a size class.

TRBV2,-,TRBJ1-5,-,14,TGTGCCAGCAGTGAACCGACAGGTGATCAGCCCCAGCATTTT,CASSEPTGDQPQHF
TRBV29-1,TRBD1,TRBJ1-1,once,13,TGCAGCGTGGCCGGGACAGGGGGCACTGAAGCTTTCTTT,CSVAGTGGTEAFF
TRBV6-5,-,TRBJ1-3,-,14,TGTGCCAGCAGAGGGGCAGCCTCTGGAAACACCATATATTTT,CASRGAASGNTIYF
TRBV19,TRBD1,TRBJ1-2,once,16,TGTGCCAGCAAAAGATCTCGGGACAGCCGTAACTATGGCTACACCTTC,CASKRSRDSRNYGYTF
TRBV6-5,-,TRBJ2-7,-,11,TGTGCCAGCACGGACTACTACGAGCAGTACTTC,CASTDYYEQYF
TRBV24-1,-,TRBJ1-2,-,14,TGTGCCACCAGTGACAGGTCCCACAGAGATGGCTACACCTTC,CATSDRSHRDGYTF
TRBV5-1,-,TRBJ1-2,once,12,TGCGCCAGCAGCGCGGAACGTTATGGCTACACCTTC,CASSAERYGYTF
TRBV11-2,-,TRBJ1-1,few,13,TGTGCCAGCAGCTTAGCAGGGTGGACTGAAGCTTTCTTT,CASSLAGWTEAFF
TRBV5-1,TRBD1,TRBJ1-2,-,15,TGCGCCAGCAGCTACGGTGGGACAGGGGGTTATGGCTACACCTTC,CASSYGGTGGYGYTF
TRBV5-4,-,TRBJ2-7,-,11,TGTGCCAGCAGTTACTCCTACGAGCAGTACTTC,CASSYSYEQYF
TRBV5-1,-,TRBJ1-2,-,15,TGCGCCAGCAGCTCAGTCGGGGGGCTAAACTATGGCTACACCTTC,CASSSVGGLNYGYTF